This TCR beta chain is drawn from a study of T cell changes during pregnancy in multiple sclerosis. The CDR3 is 15 amino acids. V lost 2 bases and J 6 bases, leaving 18 bases between the germline ends. In germline, CDR1 is SGHDT, CDR2 YYEEEE. Sequenced by immunoSEQ multiplex PCR; TCRdb stores in-frame clones only, minus some. This table has roughly 75,000 clones, roughly 90% appearing once. The specimen was peripheral blood, collected before pregnancy. The sequence came from a female donor with multiple sclerosis, enrolled in a pregnancy study. V usage is TRBV5-6 and J usage is TRBJ2-7; D uncertain. CDR3 amino acids: CASSFGHPPAPEQYF. DNA of the CDR3: TGTGCCAGCAGCTTTGGCCATCCCCCCGCTCCCGAGCAGTACTTC.